This T cell receptor (beta chain) was retrieved from a study of cytomegalovirus exposure and HLA in healthy donors. This CDR3 is built from 16 residues. In germline, CDR1 is SGHAT, CDR2 FQNNGV. V lost 5 bases, J lost 0 bases, and 14 bases lay in between. Primers for the PCR totalled 60 Vbeta and 13 Jbeta. Generated by immunoSEQ multiplex PCR, the TCRdb table keeps only in-frame clones and is missing some. The data contain about 130,000 clones, around 76% of them singletons. Sequences were obtained from PBMCs. The rearrangement uses TRBV11-2 and TRBJ2-1; tentatively, D is TRBD2 (5 bases). The receptor comes from a woman in her 50s in good health and CMV-seronegative. The DNA for the CDR3 is TGTGCCAGCAGCGTATGGACTGTTCCCTCCTACAATGAGCAGTTCTTC. The encoded protein is CASSVWTVPSYNEQFF.